This T cell receptor beta chain is drawn from a study of cytomegalovirus exposure and HLA in healthy donors. Study context: T cells numbering around 190 million yielded some 110 million unique TCR beta sequences in an earlier analysis.

The CDR3 spans 14 residues. Germline CDR1 reads SGHVS; CDR2 reads FNYEAQ. V gave up 1 base and J gave up 6 bases, with 13 bases separating them. Although they were nominally healthy when sampled, donors likely had unrecorded immune exposures. Both 60 Vbeta primers and 13 Jbeta primers went into the PCR. TCRdb's copy holds only in-frame clones and misses some; the assay was immunoSEQ multiplex PCR. This table has roughly 150,000 clones, more than 60% appearing once. V gene TRBV7-6 combines with J gene TRBJ2-7; D might be TRBD2 (6 bases). The TCR comes from a woman in her thirties or forties in good health and CMV-seropositive. The sequenced sample was PBMCs. The CDR3 region is CASSLGGRQTEQYF. The CDR3 region has the DNA TGTGCCAGCAGCTTAGGGGGGAGGCAAACCGAGCAGTACTTC.